A selection of T cell receptor beta chains follows, all from one sample in a study of T cell repertoires in cytomegalovirus infection. One entry per CDR3 protein results from TCRdb running MiXCR on the reads. Among some 700,000 distinct CDR3 sequences, about 33% were seen once, and the ten largest hold roughly 18%. No cognate antigen is known for these TCRs. This material consisted of cultured PBMCs, taken from culture after CMV antigen stimulation. Every receptor here comes from a human donor in good health (CMV status not recorded). Some clones in this sample may be carry-over from other donors' samples. The CDR3 runs from the conserved cysteine through the conserved F or W. The D gene is left open where the match is weak. Rows give clone size only sometimes, using once, few, many, or a class for an expanded clone.

J gene | V gene | clone size | D gene | CDR3 protein | CDR3 DNA
TRBJ2-7 | TRBV11-2 | NA | NA | CASSLGGKGEQYF | TGTGCCAGCAGCTTAGGAGGGAAAGGGGAGCAGTACTTC
TRBJ2-1 | TRBV2 | NA | NA | CASSPNGGPSSYNEQFF | TGTGCCAGCAGTCCAAATGGGGGCCCGAGCTCCTACAATGAGCAGTTCTTC
TRBJ1-1 | TRBV7-6 | NA | NA | CASSSPAGLNTEAFF | TGTGCCAGCAGCTCCCCGGCGGGATTGAACACTGAAGCTTTCTTT
TRBJ2-7 | TRBV7-2 | many | TRBD2 | CASSVGPSGGEQYF | TGTGCCAGCAGCGTGGGCCCTAGCGGTGGCGAGCAGTACTTC
TRBJ2-5 | TRBV4-1 | NA | TRBD2 | CASSLRLAVQETQYF | TGCGCCAGCAGCCTAAGACTAGCGGTCCAAGAGACCCAGTACTTC
TRBJ2-7 | TRBV7-8 | NA | NA | CASSLQVPTYEQYF | TGTGCCAGCAGCTTACAGGTACCTACCTACGAGCAGTACTTC
TRBJ2-1 | TRBV11-2 | few | NA | CASSQPGQLYNEQFF | TGTGCCAGCAGCCAACCGGGACAATTATACAATGAGCAGTTCTTC
TRBJ2-2 | TRBV19 | NA | TRBD2 | CASRGIPAGGPGELFF | TGTGCCAGTAGGGGAATCCCGGCGGGAGGGCCCGGGGAGCTGTTTTTT
TRBJ2-7 | TRBV7-2 | few | NA | CASSPTQASSYEQYF | TGTGCCAGCAGCCCTACCCAGGCGAGCTCCTACGAGCAGTACTTC
TRBJ2-3 | TRBV11-3 | NA | NA | CASSLGNAGARTDTQYF | TGTGCCAGCAGCTTAGGAAATGCCGGGGCACGCACAGATACGCAGTATTTT
TRBJ2-1 | TRBV5-4 | NA | TRBD2 | CASSLLGGTSENNEQFF | TGTGCCAGCAGCTTGTTAGGGGGGACTAGCGAAAACAATGAGCAGTTCTTC
TRBJ1-6 | TRBV7-2 | many | TRBD1 | CASSLDRGMVTLHF | TGTGCCAGCAGCCTCGACAGGGGGATGGTCACCCTCCACTTT
TRBJ2-3 | TRBV7-2 | NA | TRBD1 | CASSLRDREDTQYF | TGTGCCAGCAGCCTTCGGGACAGGGAAGATACGCAGTATTTT
TRBJ2-7 | TRBV11-2 | NA | NA | CASSSPGQSGYEQYF | TGTGCCAGCAGCTCCCCTGGCCAAAGCGGCTACGAGCAGTACTTC
TRBJ2-1 | TRBV11-2 | few | NA | CASSLDIRPGFF | TGTGCCAGCAGCTTAGATATCCGACCGGGGTTCTTC
TRBJ1-6 | TRBV7-8 | many | NA | CASSLAIPGRENSPLHF | TGTGCCAGCAGCTTAGCCATCCCGGGACGGGAGAATTCACCCCTCCACTTT
TRBJ1-2 | TRBV6-2/TRBV6-3 | few | NA | CASRSDGTNYGYTF | TGTGCCAGCAGATCCGACGGAACCAACTATGGCTACACCTTC
TRBJ2-7 | TRBV20-1 | NA | TRBD2 | CSALPPGGLEQYF | TGCAGTGCCCTACCCCCGGGAGGGCTCGAGCAGTACTTC
TRBJ2-3 | TRBV7-9 | NA | TRBD1 | CASSLARWDRLGTDTQYF | TGTGCCAGCAGCTTAGCTCGGTGGGACAGGCTCGGCACAGATACGCAGTATTTT
TRBJ1-2 | TRBV2 | NA | NA | CASRAYLPNYGYTF | TGTGCCAGCAGGGCCTACCTGCCTAACTATGGCTACACCTTC
TRBJ2-1 | TRBV27 | NA | TRBD2 | CASSFTTSRFYNEQFF | TGTGCCAGCAGTTTTACGACTAGCAGATTTTACAATGAGCAGTTCTTC
TRBJ2-5 | TRBV10-3 | NA | NA | CAISEAYQETQYF | TGTGCCATCAGTGAGGCCTACCAAGAGACCCAGTACTTC
TRBJ2-1 | TRBV20-1 | once | NA | CSAVNFGDEQFF | TGCAGTGCTGTTAACTTTGGGGATGAGCAGTTCTTC
TRBJ2-5 | TRBV5-1 | NA | NA | CASRVADQETQYF | TGCGCCAGCAGGGTTGCGGACCAAGAGACCCAGTACTTC
TRBJ2-2 | TRBV7-2 | few | NA | CASSLGLEITGELFF | TGTGCCAGCAGCTTAGGCCTGGAAATCACCGGGGAGCTGTTTTTT
TRBJ2-7 | TRBV7-8 | many | NA | CASSRPLADSSYEQYF | TGTGCCAGCAGCCGCCCCCTAGCGGACAGCTCCTACGAGCAGTACTTC
TRBJ2-5 | TRBV7-2 | many | NA | CASSSTRSQETQYF | TGTGCCAGCAGTTCGACCCGCAGTCAAGAGACCCAGTACTTC
TRBJ1-5 | TRBV12-3/TRBV12-4 | NA | NA | CASSLTPPVAGNQPQHF | TGTGCCAGCAGTTTAACCCCCCCGGTGGCGGGCAATCAGCCCCAGCATTTT
TRBJ2-2 | TRBV7-8 | NA | NA | CASSPLAPSVNTGELFF | TGTGCCAGCAGCCCCTTGGCGCCTAGCGTGAACACCGGGGAGCTGTTTTTT